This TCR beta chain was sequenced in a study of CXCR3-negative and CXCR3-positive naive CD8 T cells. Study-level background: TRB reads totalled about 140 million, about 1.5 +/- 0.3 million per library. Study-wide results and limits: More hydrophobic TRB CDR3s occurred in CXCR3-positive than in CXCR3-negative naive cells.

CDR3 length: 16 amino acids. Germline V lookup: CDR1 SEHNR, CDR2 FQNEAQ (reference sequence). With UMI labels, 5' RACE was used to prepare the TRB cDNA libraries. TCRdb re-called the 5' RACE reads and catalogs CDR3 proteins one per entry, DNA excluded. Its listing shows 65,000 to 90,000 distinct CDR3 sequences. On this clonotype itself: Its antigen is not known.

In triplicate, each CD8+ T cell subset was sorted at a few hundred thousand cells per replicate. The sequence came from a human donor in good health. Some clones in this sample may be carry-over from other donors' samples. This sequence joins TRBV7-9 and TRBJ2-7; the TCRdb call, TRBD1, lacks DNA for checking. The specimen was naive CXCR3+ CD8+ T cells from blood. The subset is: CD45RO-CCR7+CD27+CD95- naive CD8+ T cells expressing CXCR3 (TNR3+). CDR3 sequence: CASSAEQGAEFYEQYF.